This T cell receptor beta chain was documented in a study of shared clonotypes between healthy human individuals. The junction had 11 bases not matched to a gene; V was cut back by 7 bases and J by 0 bases. The CDR3 consists of 16 residues. Germline CDR1 and CDR2: LNHDA and SQIVND (reference sequence). Cells designated naive CD8 were CD45RO-negative and were positively selected for CCR7, with terminally differentiated effector memory CD45RA+ cells excluded. The method was immunoSEQ multiplex PCR; TCRdb's version includes in-frame clones alone and lacks a portion of them. Among some 2 million clones, roughly 95% were seen once, and the ten largest hold 0.85% to 1.3%.

The rearrangement links TRBV19 to TRBJ1-1; 7 bases line up with TRBD1. The sample comprised naive CD8+ T cells sorted from blood. The origin of this receptor is a young man in good health. The CDR3 loop is CASTPDREGMNTEAFF. As DNA, the CDR3 is TGTGCCAGTACCCCCGACAGGGAGGGCATGAACACTGAAGCTTTCTTT.